This T cell receptor beta chain was captured by sequencing in a study of blood T cell repertoires in COVID-19. The CDR3 contains 13 residues. V dropped 5 bases and J dropped 1 base, with 9 bases sitting between them. CDR1 and CDR2 from the germline V gene are SGHRS and YFSETQ. The table came from immunoSEQ multiplex PCR; TCRdb's copy has only in-frame clones and leaves some out. The sample consists of about 110,000 clones, 85% of them appearing once. This TCR was recovered from a man in his fifties or sixties with acute or convalescent COVID-19. This chain connects TRBV5-1 to TRBJ2-5; no definite D call. The sample comprised peripheral blood. This chain's CDR3 is CASSWATQETQYF. The DNA of the CDR3 is TGCGCCAGCAGTTGGGCTACCCAAGAGACCCAGTACTTC.